A single sample is the source of the 29 T cell receptor beta chains below, sequenced in a study of T-cell memory formation after mild COVID-19. TCRdb re-called the 5' RACE reads with MiXCR, one entry per CDR3 protein. The sample has roughly 610,000 distinct CDR3 sequences, 15% to 20% seen once. Sequencing was performed on PBMCs or a T cell subset sorted from them (not recorded which). These receptors originate from an adult woman who had mild COVID-19 (a few samples of this study predate the infection). Cell type and time point are not known.

The genes are TRBV7-2 and TRBJ2-5; possible D gene TRBD2, 6 bases. CDR1 is SGHTA and CDR2 is FQGNSA in the germline V gene. The CDR3 contains 16 residues. Trimming cost V 1 base and J 4 bases, with 16 bases left between them. The CDR3 DNA is TGTGCCAGCAGCTTAGGCGGGGCCGCGGGACGAGAGACCCAGTACTTC. Translation: CASSLGGAAGRETQYF.

This clonotype appeared a single time. The chain uses TRBV2 and TRBJ2-1; D call uncertain. CDR3 size: 12 residues. V was cut by 0 bases and J by 6 bases, with 3 bases left in between. CDR1 SNHLY and CDR2 FYNNEI come from the germline V gene. The CDR3 spells CASSEAFNEQFF. The CDR3 nucleotides read TGTGCCAGCAGTGAAGCGTTCAATGAGCAGTTCTTC.

This sequence joins TRBV5-1 and TRBJ2-7; tentatively, D is TRBD2 (7 bases). Trimming pared 6 bases from V and 3 bases from J, leaving 16 bases between. Germline-derived CDR1 and CDR2 are SGHRS and YFSETQ. The CDR3 covers 14 residues. The DNA of the CDR3 is TGCGCCAGCACCCCTAGGGGGGGGCACTACGAGCAGTACTTC. This codes for CASTPRGGHYEQYF.

This clonotype was seen just once. A much larger clone lies a single base off, so this may be a read error. V gene TRBV21-1 combines with J gene TRBJ2-7; the table's D gene call, TRBD1, was not cross checked with the DNA. TRBV21-1 corresponds to a pseudogene. The CDR3 runs 13 residues. CDR3: CASSKGQTYEQYF. In DNA, the CDR3 is TGTGCCAGCAGCAAAGGACAGACCTACGAGCAGTACTTC.

At least ten counts were recorded for this clonotype. The V call is TRBV5-1, the J call TRBJ2-1; 11 nucleotides agree with TRBD2. Germline CDR1 SGHRS, CDR2 YFSETQ. With 0 bases clipped from V and 7 bases from J, the junction kept 6 bases outside the gene matches. CDR3 length equals 16 residues. The CDR3 sequence is CASSLEPSGRLNEQFF. The CDR3 DNA is TGCGCCAGCAGCTTGGAGCCTAGCGGGAGGCTGAATGAGCAGTTCTTC.

This clonotype was counted only a few times. The CDR3 coding sequence is TGTGCCAGCAGCCAACTTAGCGGGAGGGCTTGGAACAATGAGCAGTTCTTC. Protein: CASSQLSGRAWNNEQFF. The gene calls are TRBV12-3 or TRBV12-4 and TRBJ2-1; 11 bases agree with TRBD2. The ends lost 6 bases at V and 5 bases at J; junction bases unmatched: 12. This CDR3 region has 17 residues.

The table lists this clonotype with a few counts. The chain joins TRBV7-3 to TRBJ2-6; D possibly corresponds to TRBD2 (6 bases). Germline CDR1 and CDR2: SGHTA and FQGTGA. The CDR3 contains 17 residues. The V end was cut by 5 bases, the J end by 1 base, with 15 bases between. As DNA, the CDR3 is TGTGCCAGCAGCCCCGGGACGGAGGGATCTGGGGCCAACGTCCTGACTTTC. Residues: CASSPGTEGSGANVLTF.

In its sample, this clonotype was seen a few times. The chain recombines TRBV24-1 with TRBJ2-1, with 7 bases lining up with TRBD1. J was trimmed by 4 bases and V by 5 bases; bases with no gene match: 13. The CDR3 totals 17 residues. From germline, CDR1 is KGHDR and CDR2 SFDVKD. In DNA form, the CDR3 reads TGTGCCACCAGTGGTCAGAACCGGGACAGACATTACAATGAGCAGTTCTTC. Translating it yields CATSGQNRDRHYNEQFF.

The rearrangement joins TRBV29-1 to TRBJ2-1; weak D call: TRBD1 (6 bases). CDR1 is SQVTM, CDR2 ANQGSEA, per germline. V lost 4 bases and J lost 2, with 12 bases in between. CDR3 length equals 14 residues. This CDR3 reads CSVVGTFAYNEQFF. The CDR3 bases are TGCAGCGTTGTGGGGACATTTGCCTACAATGAGCAGTTCTTC.

J is TRBJ2-5 and V is TRBV3-1; D call uncertain. Germline V lookup: CDR1 LGHDT, CDR2 YNNKEL (reference sequence). The V and J ends lost 3 bases and 5 bases respectively, with 10 bases between them. The length of the CDR3 is 13 residues. The CDR3 nucleotides are TGTGCCAGCAGCCAGGCTTTCCCGGAGACCCAGTACTTC. This encodes CASSQAFPETQYF.

There are a few counts of this clonotype. This chain connects TRBV6-5 to TRBJ2-1, with 9 bases lining up with TRBD1. This CDR3 region has 16 residues. Germline loops: CDR1 MNHEY, CDR2 SVGAGI. Trimming removed 5 bases from V and 9 bases from J; junction bases left unmatched: 14. CDR3 region: CASSGGTGRVEGEQFF. The CDR3 DNA is TGTGCCAGCAGTGGCGGGACAGGGCGGGTAGAGGGTGAGCAGTTCTTC.

J is TRBJ1-6 and V is TRBV10-3; possible D gene TRBD1, 6 bases. The CDR3 extends over 16 amino acids. The germline V gene has CDR1 ENHRY and CDR2 SYGVKD. V was pared by 6 bases and J by 0 bases, with 12 bases between. CDR3 residues: CAIRTGNGSYNSPLHF. CDR3 in DNA: TGTGCCATCAGAACAGGGAATGGCTCCTATAATTCACCCCTCCACTTT.

The chain joins TRBV11-2 to TRBJ2-7; 9 bases fit TRBD1. V was pared by 5 bases and J by 1 base, with 6 bases of the junction left unmatched. There are 15 residues in the CDR3. Per germline, CDR1 SGHAT and CDR2 FQNNGV. CDR3 in DNA: TGTGCCAGCAGCGCACAGGGGGCGCTTTCCTACGAGCAGTACTTC. This codes for CASSAQGALSYEQYF.

In this sample, this clonotype turned up a few times. CDR3 amino acids: CASSQDLGQVYNEQFF. CDR3 coding DNA: TGTGCCAGCAGCCAAGACCTTGGGCAGGTTTACAATGAGCAGTTCTTC. The rearrangement links TRBV3-1 to TRBJ2-1; D remains unclear. The germline gives CDR1 LGHDT, CDR2 YNNKEL (reference sequence). Trimming took 0 bases from V and 4 from J, leaving 13 bases between them. The CDR3 length is 16 residues.

This clonotype was seen more than once but under ten times. CDR3 coding DNA: TGTGCCAGCAGCTTCGACTCAAGCACAGATACGCAGTATTTT. Encoded protein: CASSFDSSTDTQYF. The chain is built from TRBV7-2 and TRBJ2-3; D remains unclear. This CDR3 is 14 amino acids long. V was cut by 3 bases and J by 0 bases, with 7 bases left in between. Germline lookup yields CDR1 SGHTA and CDR2 FQGNSA.

This clonotype was found a few times. The V and J genes are TRBV12-3 or TRBV12-4 and TRBJ2-3; the D is unclear. The V gene lost 3 bases and the J gene lost 10 bases, with 17 bases spanning the gap. The CDR3 has 14 residues. CDR3 nucleotides: TGTGCCAGCAGTTTCACCCCGGGCCCCAACTCGCAGTATTTT. This translates into CASSFTPGPNSQYF.

Ten or more counts support this clonotype. The rearrangement joins TRBV5-5 to TRBJ2-4, with D possibly being TRBD1 (6 bases). Germline V gives CDR1 SGHKS, CDR2 YYEKEE (reference sequence). The CDR3 is made up of 19 amino acids. V was pared by 0 bases and J by 0 bases, with 19 bases between. CDR3 loop: CASSLDRSRTALAKNIQYF. For the CDR3, the DNA is TGTGCCAGCAGCTTGGATCGATCTAGGACAGCTCTAGCCAAAAACATTCAGTACTTC.

This clonotype has more than one count but fewer than ten. CDR3 in amino acids: CSALGLGVLYEQYF. The CDR3, as DNA: TGCAGTGCTCTAGGCTTGGGGGTACTCTACGAGCAGTACTTC. V usage is TRBV20-1 and J usage is TRBJ2-7; D tentatively reads TRBD1 or TRBD2 (5 bases each). The CDR3 covers 14 residues. Trimming took 5 bases from V and 3 from J, leaving 17 bases between them. The germline CDR1 and CDR2 sequences are DFQATT and SNEGSKA (reference sequence).

This clonotype occurred many times. The chain recombines TRBV4-3 with TRBJ2-5; tentative D call: TRBD2 (5 bases). Trimming removed 5 bases at V and 2 bases at J, with 15 bases between. Germline CDR1 is LGHNA and CDR2 is YSLEER. The CDR3 consists of 15 residues. CDR3 in amino acids: CASSVRDWWQETQYF. The CDR3 DNA is TGCGCCAGCAGCGTACGGGATTGGTGGCAAGAGACCCAGTACTTC.

V is TRBV20-1 and J is TRBJ1-2, with 8 bases fitting TRBD1. The CDR3 extends over 17 amino acids. V trimming: 1 base; J trimming: 5 bases; junction bases outside the gene matches: 15. In germline, CDR1 is DFQATT, CDR2 SNEGSKA (reference sequence). CDR3 residues: CSARGDRWIQGGYGYTF. CDR3 in DNA: TGCAGTGCTAGAGGTGACCGCTGGATACAGGGGGGTTATGGCTACACCTTC.

This clonotype was seen repeatedly, ten times or more. The V gene is TRBV5-1, the J gene TRBJ2-4, with D possibly TRBD2 on 5 matching bases. The CDR3 consists of 15 residues. V lost 5 bases, J lost 8 bases, and 20 bases lay in between. Per germline, CDR1 SGHRS and CDR2 YFSETQ. CDR3 nucleotide sequence: TGCGCCAGCAGGCTATATACTAGTGATTTGGACATTCAGTACTTC. Its translation is CASRLYTSDLDIQYF.

The chain recombines TRBV9 with TRBJ2-3; D possibly corresponds to TRBD2 (5 bases). Trimming removed 4 bases from V and 2 bases from J, with 17 bases in between. This CDR3 is 16 amino acids long. Germline CDR1 reads SGDLS; CDR2 reads YYNGEE. CDR3 in DNA: TGTGCCAGCAGCCCCTCGGCGGGCATTAACACAGATACGCAGTATTTT. Protein sequence: CASSPSAGINTDTQYF.

This clonotype was found a few times. V gene TRBV24-1 combines with J gene TRBJ2-1; maybe TRBD1 (6 bases). CDR3 length equals 15 residues. Trimming shortened V by 5 bases and J by 4 bases, and 14 bases separated the two germline ends. Germline V gene sequence: CDR1 KGHDR, CDR2 SFDVKD. The CDR3 is CATSARSTGYNEQFF. The CDR3 DNA is TGTGCCACCAGTGCCCGATCGACAGGATACAATGAGCAGTTCTTC.

This clonotype has just a few counts. V and J are TRBV5-1 and TRBJ1-2; D is perhaps TRBD1 (5 bases). The V end was cut by 4 bases, the J end by 7 bases, with 11 bases between. CDR1 and CDR2 from the germline V gene are SGHRS and YFSETQ. The CDR3 sequence is 12 residues long. In nucleotides, the CDR3 is TGCGCCAGCAGCCCTTCAGGGAGTGGCTACACCTTC. This translates into CASSPSGSGYTF.

The CDR3 here is CASSLTPKSSYNEQFF. CDR3 DNA: TGCGCCAGCAGCTTGACCCCTAAGAGCTCCTACAATGAGCAGTTCTTC. The chain carries TRBV5-1 and TRBJ2-1, with D hard to call. Germline CDR1 SGHRS, CDR2 YFSETQ. The CDR3 consists of 16 residues. With 1 base removed from V and 0 bases from J, the gap between germline ends came to 11 bases.

This clonotype was observed a handful of times. The V and J genes are TRBV11-2 and TRBJ2-2, with 11 bases matching TRBD2. The CDR3 loop spans 17 amino acids. Germline V gene lookup returns CDR1 SGHAT and CDR2 FQNNGV. V trimming: 5 bases; J trimming: 2 bases; junction bases outside the gene matches: 7. CDR3 protein: CASSQTGTSGNTGELFF. In nucleotides, the CDR3 is TGTGCCAGCAGCCAGACCGGGACTAGCGGTAACACCGGGGAGCTGTTTTTT.

This chain links TRBV27 with TRBJ2-7, with D maybe TRBD2 (5 bases). CDR1 is MNHEY, CDR2 SMNVEV, per germline (reference sequence). V dropped 2 bases and J dropped 5 bases, with 13 bases sitting between them. The CDR3 consists of 14 residues. The DNA of the CDR3 is TGTGCCAGCAGTTTAAGAGGGTTTGTACACGAGCAGTACTTC. This sequence encodes CASSLRGFVHEQYF.

In its sample, this clonotype was seen many times. The chain's CDR3 is CATSREAGNYGYTF. The CDR3 DNA reads as TGTGCCACCAGCAGAGAGGCGGGGAACTATGGCTACACCTTC. The V call is TRBV15, the J call TRBJ1-2; no clear D gene. Trimming removed 0 bases at V and 2 bases at J, with 7 bases between. Germline loops: CDR1 LNHNV, CDR2 YYDKDF (reference sequence). CDR3 length: 14 residues.

The chain recombines TRBV20-1 with TRBJ2-1, with D hard to call. The CDR3 runs to 15 residues. CDR1 DFQATT and CDR2 SNEGSKA come from the germline V gene (reference sequence). V was cut by 0 bases and J by 5 bases, with 14 bases left in between. The CDR3: CSARDYGRLNNEQFF. CDR3 nucleotide sequence: TGCAGTGCTAGAGATTATGGGCGGTTGAACAATGAGCAGTTCTTC.